This T cell receptor (beta chain) was observed in a study of blood T cell repertoires in COVID-19. Study in general: Specimens from acute and convalescent COVID-19 originated in the United States, Italy and Spain. Nucleic acid was either cDNA or gDNA, and it came from T cells, B-cell-depleted T cells, or PBMCs.

This CDR3 has 15 residues. V lost 5 bases and J lost 9; bases outside the gene matches: 12. Germline V CDR1 and CDR2: SGHTA, FQGNSA. Authors' processing steps: Reference gene primer amplification gave estimated nucleated cell counts. This table comes from immunoSEQ multiplex PCR, and its TCRdb copy is limited to in-frame clones, with some not included. The V and J calls and the clone size are those of that table, but D and trimming were determined from the DNA. The sample records around 21,000 clones, more than 65% being singletons. The sequencing sample was made of peripheral blood. The rearrangement joins TRBV7-2 to TRBJ2-3; 9 bases map to TRBD2. The TCR was taken from a man aged 80 or over with acute or convalescent COVID-19. CDR3 region: CASSPGGSGRGTQYF. As DNA, the CDR3 is TGTGCCAGCAGCCCCGGTGGTAGCGGGAGAGGGACGCAGTATTTT.